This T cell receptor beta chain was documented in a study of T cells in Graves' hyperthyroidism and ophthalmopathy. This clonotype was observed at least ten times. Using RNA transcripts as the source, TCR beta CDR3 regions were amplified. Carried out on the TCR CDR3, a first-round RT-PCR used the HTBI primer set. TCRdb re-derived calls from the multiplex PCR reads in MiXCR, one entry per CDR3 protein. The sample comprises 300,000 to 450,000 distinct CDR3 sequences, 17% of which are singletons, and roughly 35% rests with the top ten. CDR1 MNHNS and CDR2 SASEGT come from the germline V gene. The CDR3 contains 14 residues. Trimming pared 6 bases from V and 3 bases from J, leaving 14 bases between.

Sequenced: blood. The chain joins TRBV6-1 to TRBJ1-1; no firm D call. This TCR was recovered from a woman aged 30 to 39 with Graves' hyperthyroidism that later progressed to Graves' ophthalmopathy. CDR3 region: CASSFQAFDTEAFF. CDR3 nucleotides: TGTGCCAGCAGCTTTCAAGCTTTCGACACTGAAGCTTTCTTT.